A selection of T cell receptor beta chains follows, all from one sample in a study of shared clonotypes between healthy human individuals. Generated by immunoSEQ multiplex PCR, the TCRdb table keeps only in-frame clones and is missing some. The data hold about a million clones, with about 76% observed a single time. The specimen was memory CD4+ T cells sorted from blood. The receptors here all came from a man between 18 and 35 years old in good health. Each CDR3 is given with its conserved first and last residue. D genes are given only for firm matches. Some rows mark clone size as missing; the rest say once, few, many or name a class of expanded clone.

TRBV4-1	TRBD1	TRBJ1-1	NA	CASSQGPRIKLGQGRTEAFF
TRBV11-2	NA	TRBJ2-3	NA	CASSFSESYPDTQYF
TRBV5-1	NA	TRBJ2-3	NA	CASSFQGEIDTQYF
TRBV18	TRBD1	TRBJ2-7	NA	CASSPPGQTNYEQYF
TRBV11-3	TRBD2	TRBJ2-7	NA	CATPQREASEQYF
TRBV7-2	TRBD2	TRBJ2-7	NA	CASSLSTTSGREYF
TRBV11-2	NA	TRBJ2-7	NA	CASSLGGRGGAYEQYF
TRBV10-2	NA	TRBJ1-2	few	CASSEYVRGTDGYTF
TRBV5-4	NA	TRBJ2-3	NA	CASSLDGLNTDTQYF
TRBV28	NA	TRBJ2-7	NA	CASSLFQGQANSYEQYF
TRBV28	NA	TRBJ1-1	NA	CASSTFGTEAFF
TRBV11-3	NA	TRBJ2-5	NA	CASSLAGEKETQYF
TRBV6-5	NA	TRBJ2-2	NA	CASSYSMYTGELFF
TRBV4-3	NA	TRBJ1-1	NA	CASSQRTAGTEAFF
TRBV7-2	NA	TRBJ2-7	NA	CASSLAHLGFYEQYF
TRBV28	TRBD2	TRBJ2-5	NA	CASSTRGGQETQYF
TRBV21-1	NA	TRBJ2-7	NA	CASSKRVVLAGEHYEQYF
TRBV5-6	NA	TRBJ2-3	NA	CASSFGGVGDTQYF
TRBV19	TRBD2	TRBJ2-2	NA	CASSSSGSAHTGELFF
TRBV5-1	NA	TRBJ2-3	NA	CASRERVSTDTQYF
TRBV6-5	NA	TRBJ2-7	NA	CASSSRQGFLYEQYF
TRBV6-1	NA	TRBJ2-5	NA	CASSEAGFVETQYF
TRBV29-1	TRBD1	TRBJ1-1	NA	CSGDRLMNTEAFF
TRBV7-2	NA	TRBJ1-4	once	CASGRGATNEKLFF
TRBV5-1	TRBD2	TRBJ2-5	NA	CASSLVTSGRTLQETQYF
TRBV30	NA	TRBJ1-4	few	CACSASGEKLFF
TRBV2	NA	TRBJ2-1	NA	CASSRDPQMDEQFF
TRBV30	TRBD1	TRBJ1-2	few	CAWTTQGGARGYTF
TRBV6-6	NA	TRBJ1-1	NA	CATRSVKAFF
TRBV7-2	NA	TRBJ1-2	NA	CASSAQGALYGYTF
TRBV30	NA	TRBJ2-1	NA	CAWSVLGSTYNEQFF
TRBV7-2	TRBD2	TRBJ2-3	NA	CASIRASGDRTQYF
TRBV30	TRBD2	TRBJ2-3	NA	CAWRSTGLAADTQYF
TRBV7-9	NA	TRBJ1-3	NA	CASSSGQISGNTIYF
TRBV10-1	NA	TRBJ2-3	NA	CASRAGTTDTQYF
TRBV28	NA	TRBJ2-7	NA	CASSFVRPGSYEQYF
TRBV7-2	NA	TRBJ2-7	NA	CASSHPVGEQYF
TRBV2	NA	TRBJ1-1	NA	CARGGAQRNTEAFF
TRBV6-5	NA	TRBJ1-1	NA	CASSSASPPAFF
TRBV5-1	TRBD2	TRBJ2-7	NA	CASSPGTSGVREQYF
TRBV7-9	TRBD1	TRBJ1-6	NA	CASSLNRGNSPLHF
TRBV4-2	NA	TRBJ2-2	NA	CASSQEGGPRAGELFF
TRBV2	TRBD2	TRBJ2-3	NA	CASSLGTSGIASTQYF
TRBV19	NA	TRBJ2-3	NA	CASSIRTGGADTQYF
TRBV7-2	NA	TRBJ1-1	NA	CASSLATGLNTEAFF
TRBV5-1	NA	TRBJ1-6	NA	CASSLDLNSPLHF
TRBV15	NA	TRBJ1-4	few	CATSVEGRQNEKLFF
TRBV2	NA	TRBJ1-3	once	CASSPDSGSGNTIYF
TRBV2	NA	TRBJ2-5	NA	CASRVGQGLGETQYF
TRBV14	TRBD2	TRBJ2-1	NA	CASSPRTSGISYNEQFF
TRBV7-9	TRBD1	TRBJ1-5	NA	CASSRDRSNQPQHF
TRBV28	NA	TRBJ1-2	NA	CAAVQGNYGYTF
TRBV30	NA	TRBJ2-5	NA	CASGSVGTNKETQYF
TRBV30	NA	TRBJ1-6	NA	CAWATWPGGDSPLHF
TRBV10-2	NA	TRBJ2-5	NA	CASRESGGQYF
TRBV7-2	TRBD1	TRBJ1-4	NA	CASSSMGQQNEKLFF
TRBV7-2	NA	TRBJ1-2	few	CASSLAPGSGSYTF
TRBV4-1	NA	TRBJ1-5	few	CASSQERPDHQHF
TRBV6-5	TRBD2	TRBJ2-4	NA	CASSSLGGNIQYF